One and the same sample provided the 5 T cell receptor beta chains below, sequenced in a study of blood T cells in healthy people across ages. With a J-beta primer mix and a sample-barcoded 5' primer, a second PCR ran about 7 to 11 cycles. TCRdb re-called the 5' RACE reads with MiXCR, one entry per CDR3 protein. This sample has 1.2 million to 1.5 million distinct CDR3 sequences, with around 55% found just once. Sequenced input: blood. The receptors derive from a man aged 18 to 29 in good health.

This clonotype was counted only a few times. The chain uses TRBV20-1 and TRBJ2-5, with D possibly matching TRBD1 (5 bases). There are 13 residues in the CDR3. Trimming pared 4 bases from V and 4 bases from J, leaving 13 bases between. Germline V gene lookup returns CDR1 DFQATT and CDR2 SNEGSKA (reference sequence). CDR3 in amino acids: CSAIGHKGETQYF. As DNA, the CDR3 is TGCAGTGCTATTGGACATAAGGGAGAGACCCAGTACTTC.

This clonotype appeared many times. V is TRBV7-9 and J is TRBJ2-5; 7 nucleotides agree with TRBD2. CDR3 length: 13 residues. V gave up 6 bases and J gave up 3 bases; unmatched junction bases: 4. The V gene's germline CDR1 is SEHNR and CDR2 FQNEAQ (reference sequence). The DNA of the CDR3 is TGTGCCAGCAGTCCGCTAGCGGAAGAGACCCAGTACTTC. Its translation: CASSPLAEETQYF.

The gene calls are TRBV20-1 and TRBJ2-4; 9 bases match TRBD2. The DNA end lines up better with TRBJ2-5; the J call may be wrong. The CDR3 has 14 residues. Germline V CDR1 and CDR2: DFQATT, SNEGSKA (reference sequence). The CDR3 DNA sequence: TGCAGTGCTAAGCGGGGGGATACGTATGAGACCCAGTACTTC. Its protein is CSAKRGDTYETQYF.

The chain couples TRBV2 to TRBJ2-5; 14 nucleotides agree with TRBD2. With V trimmed by 2 bases and J by 4 bases, 3 bases remained unmatched. The V gene's germline CDR1 is SNHLY and CDR2 FYNNEI. The CDR3 has 16 residues. CDR3 amino acids: CASSERGLAGAETQYF. The CDR3 nucleotides are TGTGCCAGCAGTGAAAGGGGACTAGCGGGAGCAGAGACCCAGTACTTC.

This clonotype was seen more than once but under ten times. The chain links TRBV28 to TRBJ1-5; D is unclear. CDR1 is MDHEN and CDR2 is SYDVKM in the germline V gene. Trimming left V 2 bases short and J 6 bases short, with 14 bases between. The CDR3 sequence is 15 residues long. The CDR3 loop is CASSLKGITVQPQHF. CDR3 coding DNA: TGTGCCAGCAGTTTAAAAGGGATAACGGTTCAGCCCCAGCATTTT.